This T cell receptor (beta chain) was found in a study of blood T cell repertoires in COVID-19. Turning to the study itself: Whether acute or convalescent, the COVID-19 samples came from the United States, Italy and Spain.

The V and J ends lost 0 bases and 4 bases, in that order; junction bases with no gene match: 6. The V gene's germline CDR1 is LNHNV and CDR2 YYDKDF (reference sequence). The CDR3 totals 15 residues. Seattle's enrolled individuals joined amid active infection and were then monitored longitudinally. Repertoires were generated with immunoSEQ multiplex PCR, while TCRdb's copy carries only in-frame clones and drops some. The sample shows more than 150,000 clones, roughly 76% of them seen only once. The sequenced material came from peripheral blood. The chain carries TRBV15 and TRBJ2-7; TRBD1 matches at 7 bases. This clonotype was sampled from a woman older than 75 with COVID-19, enrolled during active disease. CDR3 protein: CATSRDETGRYEQYF. CDR3 coding DNA: TGTGCCACCAGCAGAGATGAGACAGGGAGATACGAGCAGTACTTC. The variable domain in full, with the rest retrieved from reference TRBV15 and TRBJ2-7, is DAMVIQNPRYQVTQFGKPVTLSCSQTLNHNVMYWYQQKSSQAPKLLFHYYDKDFNNEADTPDNFQSRRPNTSFCFLDIRSPGLGDTAMYLCATSRDETGRYEQYFGPGTRLTVT.